The present TCR beta chain was sequenced within a study of cytomegalovirus exposure and HLA in healthy donors (TCRdb year 2017). Context from the whole study: An earlier analysis of roughly 500 of the donors reported over 250 Gb of sequence data and roughly 120 million unique TCR beta sequences obtained from approximately 180 million T cells. Typing coverage differed by locus: A, B, C, DRB1 and DQB1 were typed in roughly 629-640 donors, DQA1 in roughly 510, DPA1 in approximately 600, and DPB1 in just under 490. Roughly 310 gigabases of sequencing data and tens of millions of unique TCR sequences were included in an early release covering around 650 HLA-typed donors. Of the roughly 390 genotyped donors, roughly 76% were placed in the genetic ancestry cluster associated with self-reported Caucasian donors. Both class I and class II loci were covered by HLA typing, at four-digit resolution. High-throughput TCR immunosequencing, statistical association of individual TCRs with disease status, and machine learning were combined to predict cytomegalovirus infection status. To study patterns of TCR occurrence, a later analysis re-analyzed previously published TCR beta repertoires from 650 to 750 donors and added high-resolution HLA genotyping. Donor age, sex, ethnicity and CMV serostatus were compiled alongside the repertoire data. The aim of the study was to test whether cataloging public T cell receptors could identify signatures of past pathogen exposure. Every discovery cohort repertoire had been produced on one sequencing platform. Among almost 400 genotyped donors of the cohort, an average of about 240,000 unique TCR beta nucleotide sequences were sequenced per donor, roughly a sixth of them non-productive. An earlier analysis of roughly 600 of the donors used high-throughput TCR beta sequencing to judge whether each TCR beta V gene segment behaved as functional or pseudogenic. Genome-wide SNP genotypes for about three fifths of the roughly 670 donors were used in a later genetic analysis, which treated that subset as a discovery cohort. Using immunosequencing, the study profiled T cell repertoires from approximately 700 subjects and related those repertoires to cytomegalovirus serostatus. Besides the first cohort of approximately 670 subjects, a separate validation cohort made up of 120 different subjects was used. Four or five DR-DQ haplotypes were handled as single units for association and clustering, since linkage in the cohort was strong. Rather than using new phenotypic data, the later analysis identified candidate immune exposures from TCR beta sequences and from how often those sequences occurred across donors. Here is what the overall study found, with its caveats: In this cohort, only TCR beta chains were sequenced, and detectable features were limited by the absence of alpha or paired-chain data. CMV serostatus was the only immune exposure information available for the cohort. A total of roughly 160 TCR beta chains were listed by the study as associated with cytomegalovirus. Most TCR sequences were observed very rarely across donors, whereas some public TCRs were present in many individuals. A later analysis associated 16,951 TCR beta sequences with specific HLA alleles at a false discovery rate of 0.05. Some IMGT-functional V segments, including TRBV6-2 and TRBV6-3, could not be told apart with the 87-base-pair reads, so those segments were excluded. Compared with the roughly 700-donor mean, donors in an Asian-associated ancestry cluster had fewer N-insertions in productive TCRs, according to a later genetic analysis. A cluster of highly shared sequence variants was judged likely to represent a technical artifact of the sequencing pipeline. Correlated functional status among segregating V segments might be attributable to linkage disequilibrium, but an unknown experimental factor could not be ruled out. Because counts were too low, seventeen rarely observed V segments, including chromosome 9 orphons, were left out of the earlier analysis of approximately 580 of the donors. An earlier analysis of roughly 570 of the donors showed that most TCR beta V segments appeared in productive rearrangements either about 87% or about 30% of the time, which broadly matched IMGT annotations. HLA typing was unavailable for some donors at each locus, so association tests used only the typed subset. It was suggested by the authors that the approach could potentially be generalized to other disease states and immunological phenotypes. A later analysis reported that several top co-occurrence clusters appeared linked to parvovirus B19, influenza, CMV and Epstein-Barr virus. In vitro tests confirmed that a few of the cytomegalovirus-associated TCR beta chains recognize cytomegalovirus antigens. Presence/absence analyses assumed roughly uniform sequencing depth across donors, an assumption that may not hold. A further reported finding was that TCR beta sequences accurately predicted the HLA-A and HLA-B alleles for most subjects in the first cohort. When HLA alleles, especially DR and DQ, strongly co-occurred, attributing TCR associations to individual alleles was difficult. V-gene and J-gene trimming of TCR beta chains was associated with a missense DCLRE1C variant in a later genetic analysis, and the association was replicated in an independent cohort. A later analysis found that most CMV-associated TCR beta chains appeared HLA-restricted, with HLA associations seemingly driven largely by CMV exposure. The classifier was reported to diagnose cytomegalovirus status with high specificity and sensitivity in both the original cohort and the validation cohort. In a later analysis, HLA-associated TCR beta chains showed more clonal expansion and lower generation probabilities than non-associated chains that were equally common. In a later analysis, TCR association rates were found to vary across HLA loci, with the most associated TCRs seen for DRB1 alleles and the fewest for HLA-C alleles.

The cohort comprised 666 healthy bone marrow donors. At the time of sampling, all cohort members were nominally healthy, though unrecorded immune exposures were likely present. The donor was CMV seropositive and was included in the group of some 290 seropositive cohort members. A peripheral blood sample was collected from each donor, and TCR beta sequencing was performed on peripheral blood mononuclear cells. Genomic DNA extraction from the blood cell samples was performed with the Qiagen DNeasy Blood Extraction Kit. Trimming removed 0 bases from V and 4 bases from J, leaving 12 bases between the germline ends. Taken from the germline V gene (reference sequence), the CDR1 and CDR2 loops are MNHNY and SVGAGI. The CDR3 numbers 15 residues from cysteine through phenylalanine. The only DNA kept is the CDR3, 45 bases in frame from the first base. Libraries were constructed by the immunoSEQ multiplex PCR assay. The multiplex PCR relied on a mix of 60 forward primers for TCR Vbeta segments and 13 reverse primers for TCR Jbeta segments. A multiplex PCR assay on genomic DNA amplified the CDR3 region of rearranged TCR beta genes. The amplified TCR beta libraries were sequenced on the Illumina HiSeq System as 87-base-pair reads. On the study's bioinformatics: Across the roughly 670 repertoires, a later analysis counted approximately 75 million unique TCR beta chains, roughly 11 million of which were shared by at least two donors. Raw reads were error-corrected and collapsed into unique sequences by a nearest-neighbor algorithm in which closely related sequences were merged to remove PCR and sequencing errors. Alignment of CDR3 sequences to IMGT reference sequences was used to assign V, D and J gene segments. For a sequence to be retained, a match of at least six nucleotides was required to both a V gene segment and a J gene segment. Rearrangements were called productive when the CDR3 lacked stop codons and stayed in frame with V and J; all others were non-productive. CDR3 was defined by IMGT convention, running from the second conserved V-encoded cysteine to the conserved J-encoded phenylalanine. The earlier analysis of about 500 of the donors excluded sequences that lacked an unambiguous match to a single V gene segment. An earlier analysis of a few hundred of the donors called V segments functional above 56.7% productive rearrangements and segregating when the between-donor standard deviation exceeded 5%. A statistical classification framework was developed to diagnose cytomegalovirus status using the catalog of TCR beta chain sequences. In a later analysis, V and J genes were assigned by comparing TCR nucleotide sequences against IMGT/GENE-DB human TR gene sequences. In a later analysis, CDR3 sequences and most-parsimonious VDJ recombination scenarios were assigned using the TCRdist pipeline. A later analysis defined each TCR beta chain by its CDR3 amino acid sequence plus V-gene family, and excluded reads lacking a unique V-gene family. As a way to deal with suspected cross-contamination and a sequencing artifact, a later analysis dropped 592 nucleotide sequences that were highly shared and had low generation probability. In a later analysis, a clonal expansion index was calculated for each public chain from normalized within-repertoire ranks of inferred template counts. Generation probabilities in a later analysis came from a VDJ recombination model fitted to out-of-frame rearrangements, and those results were checked against IGoR. In a later analysis, TCR-TCR, TCR-HLA and TCR-CMV co-occurrence was scored with hypergeometric tests, and a repertoire-size bias correction was applied to TCR pairs. To estimate false discovery rates, a later analysis permuted the HLA or CMV assignments 20 times. A later analysis grouped co-occurring TCRs with DBSCAN, adding TCRdist sequence similarity when clustering within HLA-allele-positive subsets. Co-occurrence clustering excluded repertoires with fewer than 30,000 or more than 120,000 public chains, plus five with anomalous nucleotide sharing. The immuneACCESS repertoire file appears here via TCRdb, limited to in-frame rearrangements. These files lack a portion of the clones; in checked studies, under half of the deficit traces to unresolved V genes, and the cause of the others is not known. That table furnishes V, J and clone size, whereas the DNA furnished D and trimming. For this sample there are 250,000 to 350,000 clones; approximately 90% appear just once. The biggest ten clones account for less than 4% of the sample.

About this clone itself: Its antigen is still unknown. Base qualities were left out, and no much larger clone turns up one base away.

What was sequenced was PBMCs. This TCR was recovered from a middle-aged man in good health and CMV-seropositive. The chain employs TRBV6-6 and TRBJ1-1, and perhaps TRBD1 as D gene, on 6 matching bases. The base sequence is TGTGCCAGCAGTTACTCATTGACAGGCGTCACTGAAGCTTTCTTT. This encodes CASSYSLTGVTEAFF.